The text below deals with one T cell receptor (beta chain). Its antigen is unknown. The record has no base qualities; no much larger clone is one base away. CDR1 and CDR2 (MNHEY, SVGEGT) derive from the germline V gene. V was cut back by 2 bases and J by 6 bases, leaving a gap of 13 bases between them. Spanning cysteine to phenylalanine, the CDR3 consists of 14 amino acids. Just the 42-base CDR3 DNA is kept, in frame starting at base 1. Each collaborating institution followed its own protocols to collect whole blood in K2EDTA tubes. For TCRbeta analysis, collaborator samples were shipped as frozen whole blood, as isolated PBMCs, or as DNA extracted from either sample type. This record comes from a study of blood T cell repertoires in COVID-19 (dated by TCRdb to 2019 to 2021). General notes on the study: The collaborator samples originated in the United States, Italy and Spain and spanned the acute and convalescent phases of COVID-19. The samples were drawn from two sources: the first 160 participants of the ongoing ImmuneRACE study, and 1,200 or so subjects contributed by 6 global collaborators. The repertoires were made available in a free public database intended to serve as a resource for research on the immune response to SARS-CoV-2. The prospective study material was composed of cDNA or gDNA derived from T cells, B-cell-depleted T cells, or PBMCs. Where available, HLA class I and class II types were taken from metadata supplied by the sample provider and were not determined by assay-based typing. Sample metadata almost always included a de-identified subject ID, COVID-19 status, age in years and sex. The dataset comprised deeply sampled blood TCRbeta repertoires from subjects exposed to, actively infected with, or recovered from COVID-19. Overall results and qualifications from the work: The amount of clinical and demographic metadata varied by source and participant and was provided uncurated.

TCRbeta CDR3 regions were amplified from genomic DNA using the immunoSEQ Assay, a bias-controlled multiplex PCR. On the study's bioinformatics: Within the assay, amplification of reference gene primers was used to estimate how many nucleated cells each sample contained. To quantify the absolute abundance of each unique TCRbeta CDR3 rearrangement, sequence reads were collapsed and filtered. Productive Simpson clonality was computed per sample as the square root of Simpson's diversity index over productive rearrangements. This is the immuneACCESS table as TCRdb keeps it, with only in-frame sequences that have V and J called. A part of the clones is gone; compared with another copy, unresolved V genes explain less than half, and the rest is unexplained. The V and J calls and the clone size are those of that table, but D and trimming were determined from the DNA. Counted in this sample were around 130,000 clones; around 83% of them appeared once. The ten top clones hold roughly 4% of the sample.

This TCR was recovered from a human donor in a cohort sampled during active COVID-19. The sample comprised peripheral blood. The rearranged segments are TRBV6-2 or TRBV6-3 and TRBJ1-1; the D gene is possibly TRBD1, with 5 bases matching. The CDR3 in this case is CASSYTVEGAEAFF. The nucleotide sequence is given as TGTGCCAGCAGTTACACAGTAGAAGGGGCTGAAGCTTTCTTT.